These 20 T cell receptor beta chains were sequenced from one sample in a study of vaccination effects on CD4 cells after COVID-19. Data came from immunoSEQ multiplex PCR; TCRdb stores just in-frame clones and leaves some out. The table has about 45,000 clones, around 70% seen once. These receptors' targets are unknown. ViraFEST used viral peptide pools to expand antigen-specific CD4+ T cells before sequencing. Researchers isolated CD4+ T cells once approximately eleven days of culture had elapsed. The individual was infected with SARS-CoV-2 between March and December 2020, as confirmed by PCR. Sequencing used CD4+ T cells from PBMCs cultured with a peptide pool, obtained before COVID-19 vaccination. The receptors were gathered from a human donor who had a prior SARS-CoV-2 infection.

This rearrangement joins TRBV6-7 to TRBJ2-7; perhaps TRBD2 as D (5 bases). TRBV6-7 is assigned to the ORF class and has an uncertain function. V lost 9 bases to trimming and J lost 4 bases, with 10 bases between them. This CDR3 has 11 amino acids. The CDR3 here is CAREGPYEQYF. DNA of the CDR3: TGTGCCAGAGAGGGCCCTTACGAGCAGTACTTC.

The chain joins TRBV12-1 to TRBJ2-7. TRBV12-1 is given as a pseudogene. There are 18 residues in the CDR3. In DNA form, the CDR3 reads TGTGCCAGCAGCTTTGTAGCGGGGATGGGACAGGCCAAATACGAGCAGTACTTC. Translated: CASSFVAGMGQAKYEQYF.

The chain couples TRBV5-1 to TRBJ2-5; no clear D. This CDR3 contains 14 residues. In germline, CDR1 is SGHRS, CDR2 YFSETQ. Trimming took 4 bases from V and 4 from J, leaving 14 bases between them. Written as DNA, the CDR3 is TGCGCCAGCAGCCCTAAACAGTGGTCAGAGACCCAGTACTTC. This codes for CASSPKQWSETQYF.

J is TRBJ1-5 and V is TRBV18; D call uncertain. CDR1 and CDR2 (germline): KGHSH, LQKENI. This CDR3 contains 16 residues. Trimming left V 0 bases short and J 5 bases short, with 14 bases between. CDR3 coding DNA: TGTGCCAGCTCACCACCGGGCAATGCGGCGCATCAGCCCCAGCATTTT. This sequence encodes CASSPPGNAAHQPQHF.

The DNA for the CDR3 is TGCGCCAGCAGCCGTAAGGCTAGCGGTAACCAAGAGACCCAGTACTTC. Protein: CASSRKASGNQETQYF. This chain joins TRBV5-1 and TRBJ2-5, with TRBD2 identical over 7 bases. Per germline, CDR1 SGHRS and CDR2 YFSETQ. With 4 bases clipped from V and 0 bases from J, the junction kept 9 bases outside the gene matches. The CDR3 has 16 residues.

V is TRBV19 and J is TRBJ1-4, with D uncertain. The CDR3 is made up of 14 amino acids. The germline gives CDR1 LNHDA, CDR2 SQIVND (reference sequence). V lost 3 bases and J lost 0, with 5 bases in between. The CDR3 region has the DNA TGTGCCAGTAGTATTAGGTCAACTAATGAAAAACTGTTTTTT. Protein sequence: CASSIRSTNEKLFF.

The V call is TRBV4-2, the J call TRBJ2-5, with 7 bases that match TRBD2. The CDR3 spans 16 residues. CDR1 is LGHNA, CDR2 YNFKEQ, per germline. V shed 5 bases, J shed 4 bases, and the junction held 13 bases outside the gene matches. The chain's CDR3 is CASSGGDRGDRETQYF. The CDR3 DNA sequence: TGTGCCAGCAGCGGGGGGGATCGGGGCGATAGAGAGACCCAGTACTTC.

Only a few counts were recorded for this clone. J is TRBJ1-2 and V is TRBV7-8; unclear D gene. CDR1 and CDR2 from the germline V gene are SGHVS and FQNEAQ. V was clipped by 3 bases and J by 5 bases, with 16 bases between them. CDR3 size: 15 residues. Here the CDR3 reads CASSLLRVPSYGYTF. As DNA, the CDR3 is TGTGCCAGCAGCTTGCTCCGGGTCCCGTCGTATGGCTACACCTTC.

The rearrangement uses TRBV4-1 and TRBJ1-5; D not certain. Trimming shortened V by 4 bases and J by 4 bases, and 8 bases separated the two germline ends. Looked up from germline, CDR1 is MGHRA and CDR2 is YSYEKL. The CDR3 length is 13 residues. CDR3 coding DNA: TGCGCCAGCAGCCCCGGGTTAAATCAGCCCCAGCATTTT. The encoded protein is CASSPGLNQPQHF.

In this sample, this clone turned up a few times. V usage is TRBV7-9 and J usage is TRBJ1-3, with D maybe TRBD1 (5 bases). Germline CDR1 is SEHNR and CDR2 is FQNEAQ (reference sequence). The length of the CDR3 is 13 residues. Trimming removed 3 bases at V and 8 bases at J, with 11 bases between. The CDR3 is CASSFNRQDTIYF. CDR3 nucleotide sequence: TGTGCCAGCAGCTTCAACAGGCAGGACACCATATATTTT. Using reference TRBV7-9 and TRBJ1-3 for the parts outside the CDR3, the full variable domain is DTGVSQNPRHKITKRGQNVTFRCDPISEHNRLYWYRQTLGQGPEFLTYFQNEAQLEKSRLLSDRFSAERPKGSFSTLEIQRTEQGDSAMYLCASSFNRQDTIYFGEGSWLTVV.

This clone occurred a few times. The chain links TRBV10-3 to TRBJ2-7; D call uncertain. Germline V gene lookup returns CDR1 ENHRY and CDR2 SYGVKD. V was cut by 8 bases and J by 6 bases, with 14 bases left in between. This CDR3 is built from 12 residues. CDR3 in DNA: TGTGCCATCTCCCAGGATATTGGCGAGCAGTACTTC. Protein product: CAISQDIGEQYF.

This clone was seen a few times. V usage is TRBV6-1 and J usage is TRBJ1-1; D not certain. This CDR3 contains 14 residues. V dropped 2 bases and J dropped 0 bases, with 7 bases sitting between them. CDR1 and CDR2 (germline): MNHNS, SASEGT. CDR3 in amino acids: CASSERGLNTEAFF. In DNA form, the CDR3 reads TGTGCCAGCAGTGAACGGGGTTTGAACACTGAAGCTTTCTTT.

This clone was observed a single time. V is TRBV23-1 and J is TRBJ2-7; 7 nucleotides line up with TRBD1. TRBV23-1 is flagged as an ORF with uncertain function. The length of the CDR3 is 15 residues. The V segment lost 3 bases and the J segment 3 bases; nucleotides outside the gene matches: 8. The CDR3 here is CASSHFGTAIYEQYF. CDR3 coding DNA: TGCGCCAGCAGTCACTTCGGGACAGCTATCTACGAGCAGTACTTC.

This clone came up once. V and J are TRBV5-1 and TRBJ2-3; D not certain. The CDR3 has 13 residues. Germline V gene lookup returns CDR1 SGHRS and CDR2 YFSETQ. V shed 4 bases and J shed 5 bases, with 11 bases lying between them. The chain's CDR3 is CASSPGRGDTQYF. CDR3 sequence (DNA): TGCGCCAGCAGCCCCGGACGAGGAGATACGCAGTATTTT.

The chain is built from TRBV4-2 and TRBJ2-3; TRBD2 aligns across 10 bases. Germline V gene data show CDR1 as LGHNA and CDR2 as YNFKEQ. This CDR3 spans 17 amino acids. Trimming took 0 bases from V and 4 from J; bases not matched to a gene: 7. CDR3 in DNA: TGTGCCAGCAGCCAAGATGGACAGCGGGAGGGCCCAGATACGCAGTATTTT. It specifies CASSQDGQREGPDTQYF.

The J gene is TRBJ2-1, the V gene TRBV10-3; the D is unclear. The V end lost 3 bases, the J end lost 11 bases, and 14 bases lay between the germline ends. Germline CDR1 ENHRY, CDR2 SYGVKD. The CDR3 covers 13 residues. CDR3 DNA sequence: TGTGCCATCAGTGAATATACCAGTGAGAAGCAGTTCTTC. Translation gives CAISEYTSEKQFF.

CDR3 coding DNA: TGCGCCAGCAAACAGATCCTTGGGGCCAATGAGCAGTTCTTC. Its protein product is CASKQILGANEQFF. The V call is TRBV5-1, the J call TRBJ2-1; D possibly corresponds to TRBD1 (5 bases). The germline gives CDR1 SGHRS, CDR2 YFSETQ. The CDR3 runs to 14 residues. Between the trimmed V and J ends, which lost 6 bases and 6 bases, there was a span of 16 bases.

In this sample, this clone turned up a few times. This CDR3 is CASSLRWGGGETQETQYF. In DNA form, the CDR3 reads TGTGCCAGCAGCTTACGGTGGGGCGGCGGCGAAACCCAAGAGACCCAGTACTTC. The genes are TRBV7-9 and TRBJ2-5, with D tentatively TRBD1 (5 bases). Trimming cost V 2 bases and J 1 base, with 20 bases left between them. From germline, CDR1 is SEHNR and CDR2 FQNEAQ (reference sequence). The length of the CDR3 is 18 residues.

The V and J genes are TRBV5-1 and TRBJ2-4; D call uncertain. In germline, CDR1 is SGHRS, CDR2 YFSETQ. The CDR3 sequence is 15 residues long. Trimming stripped 3 bases from V and 5 bases from J, with 15 bases between. In nucleotides, the CDR3 is TGCGCCAGCAGCTCCCAAGCCCGTAACCAAAACATTCAGTACTTC. Its translation: CASSSQARNQNIQYF. The full variable domain, rest sourced from reference TRBV5-1 and TRBJ2-4, is KAGVTQTPRYLIKTRGQQVTLSCSPISGHRSVSWYQQTPGQGLQFLFEYFSETQRNKGNFPGRFSGRQFSNSRSEMNVSTLELGDSALYLCASSSQARNQNIQYFGAGTRLSVL.

V is TRBV3-1 (or the pseudogene TRBV3-2) and J is TRBJ2-7, with 7 positions matching TRBD2. This CDR3 comprises 12 residues. In germline, CDR1 is LGHDT, CDR2 YNNKEL (reference sequence). The V gene end was trimmed by 3 bases and the J gene end by 6 bases; junction bases not matched to a gene: 2. The CDR3 spells CASSQGLFEQYF. The DNA for the CDR3 is TGTGCCAGCAGCCAGGGACTATTCGAGCAGTACTTC.